Shown below are 10 T cell receptor beta chains from a single sample sequenced in a study of T cells in localized non-small cell lung cancer. Clones were read by immunoSEQ multiplex PCR, and TCRdb kept only the in-frame ones, dropping some. The sample records approximately 35,000 clones, around 90% being singletons. Sequencing used PBMCs, obtained before any cancer treatment. The receptors stem from a man aged 40 to 69 with stage II lung adenocarcinoma.

The CDR3 DNA follows: TGTGCCAGCAGCCCCGCTTGGGAGGCGGTTAGGGATACGCAGTATTTT. It yields the protein CASSPAWEAVRDTQYF. The V and J genes are TRBV5-4 and TRBJ2-3; tentatively, D is TRBD2 (6 bases). Germline V gives CDR1 SGHNT, CDR2 YYREEE (reference sequence). V lost 4 bases and J lost 6, with 21 bases in between. The CDR3 has 16 residues.

The chain links TRBV25-1 to TRBJ2-3, with no clear D. The germline V and J ends were trimmed by 8 bases and 2 bases, with 5 bases remaining between them. Germline V lookup: CDR1 MGHDK, CDR2 SYGVNS. The CDR3 loop spans 11 amino acids. The DNA for the CDR3 is TGTGCCAGCCCATACACAGATACGCAGTATTTT. The encoded protein is CASPYTDTQYF.

V usage is TRBV18 and J usage is TRBJ2-1, with D maybe TRBD1 (5 bases). V dropped 1 base and J dropped 6 bases, with 13 bases sitting between them. CDR3 length equals 15 residues. Germline V gene lookup returns CDR1 KGHSH and CDR2 LQKENI. The CDR3 reads CASSPQAGLGNEQFF. CDR3 in DNA: TGTGCCAGCTCACCACAGGCAGGGTTGGGCAATGAGCAGTTCTTC.

This clone was counted only a few times. The J gene is TRBJ1-2, the V gene TRBV28; unclear D gene. V gave up 10 bases and J gave up 4 bases, with 16 bases separating them. Germline-derived CDR1 and CDR2 are MDHEN and SYDVKM. The CDR3 is 13 residues long. Here the CDR3 reads CATQSGTSYGYTF. The CDR3 DNA sequence: TGTGCCACCCAATCGGGAACAAGCTATGGCTACACCTTC.

V gene TRBV16 combines with J gene TRBJ1-2; D is undetermined. The germline V gene encodes CDR1 KGHSY and CDR2 FQNENV. This CDR3 spans 12 amino acids. The V and J ends lost 6 bases and 8 bases respectively, with 13 bases between them. CDR3: CASSPNRGGYTF. CDR3 sequence (DNA): TGTGCCAGCAGTCCCAATAGAGGGGGCTACACCTTC.

This clone occurred once. This rearrangement joins TRBV7-9 to TRBJ2-5, with TRBD2 identical over 11 bases. J lost 5 bases, V lost 4 bases, and 6 bases had no gene match. Per the germline V gene, CDR1 is SEHNR and CDR2 is FQNEAQ (reference sequence). The CDR3 is made up of 15 amino acids. The CDR3 DNA reads TGTGCCAGCAGCTCGTACGGGACTAGCGGCGAGACCCAGTACTTC. Amino acid sequence: CASSSYGTSGETQYF. Looking up the rest from reference TRBV7-9 and TRBJ2-5 gives the full variable domain: DTGVSQNPRHKITKRGQNVTFRCDPISEHNRLYWYRQTLGQGPEFLTYFQNEAQLEKSRLLSDRFSAERPKGSFSTLEIQRTEQGDSAMYLCASSSYGTSGETQYFGPGTRLLVL.

This clone was picked up one time. The rearrangement links TRBV28 to TRBJ1-1; D unclear. V was shortened by 6 bases and J by 11 bases, with 13 bases between the two germline ends. The germline CDR1 and CDR2 sequences are MDHEN and SYDVKM. This CDR3 has 11 residues. CDR3 sequence reads: CASSSLSGAFF. The CDR3, as DNA: TGTGCCAGCAGCTCCCTCTCGGGGGCTTTCTTT.

As DNA, the CDR3 is TGTGCCAGCAGTTCCTATACGGGCACCGGGGAGCTGTTTTTT. This encodes CASSSYTGTGELFF. This chain joins TRBV28 and TRBJ2-2; D gene uncertain. The CDR3 extends over 14 amino acids. The ends were cut back, 4 bases at V and 4 bases at J, with 10 bases in the middle. Germline V gene sequence: CDR1 MDHEN, CDR2 SYDVKM.

This chain connects TRBV27 to TRBJ1-4; D is undetermined. This CDR3 spans 14 amino acids. Trimming took off 3 bases at V and 0 bases at J, with 5 bases between the two ends. CDR1 and CDR2 from the germline V gene are MNHEY and SMNVEV (reference sequence). Here the CDR3 reads CASSFSATNEKLFF. The CDR3, as DNA: TGTGCCAGCAGTTTCAGTGCAACTAATGAAAAACTGTTTTTT.

The V call is TRBV6-7, the J call TRBJ1-1, with a possible D match to TRBD1 (6 bases). TRBV6-7 is treated as an ORF (open reading frame) with a function not yet certain. The CDR3 runs to 17 residues. V lost 4 bases and J 4 bases, leaving 22 bases between the germline ends. CDR3 coding DNA: TGTGCCAGCAGTTCGCGGGTCCCCTCGAGGGGGGCCACTGAAGCTTTCTTT. Translated: CASSSRVPSRGATEAFF.